This TCR beta chain was profiled in a study of T cell responses to AZD1222 COVID-19 vaccine. The study, taken as a whole, reports: Samples come after the peak T cell response, not at day 14.

V gave up 1 base and J gave up 7 bases, with 7 bases separating them. CDR1 and CDR2 from the germline V gene are LGHDT and YNNKEL (reference sequence). The CDR3 contains 13 residues. Sequencing was performed with immunoSEQ multiplex PCR; in TCRdb, only in-frame clones are kept and a portion is missing. The sample shows under 150,000 clones, and approximately 2% sits with its ten largest clones. Points on this clone: What it binds is not known.

This chain links TRBV3-1 (or the pseudogene TRBV3-2) with TRBJ1-4; D call uncertain. Sequencing input: peripheral blood. This clonotype was sampled from an adult in good health. The CDR3: CASSQGLVEKLFF. As DNA, the CDR3 is TGTGCCAGCAGCCAAGGTTTAGTTGAAAAACTGTTTTTT.